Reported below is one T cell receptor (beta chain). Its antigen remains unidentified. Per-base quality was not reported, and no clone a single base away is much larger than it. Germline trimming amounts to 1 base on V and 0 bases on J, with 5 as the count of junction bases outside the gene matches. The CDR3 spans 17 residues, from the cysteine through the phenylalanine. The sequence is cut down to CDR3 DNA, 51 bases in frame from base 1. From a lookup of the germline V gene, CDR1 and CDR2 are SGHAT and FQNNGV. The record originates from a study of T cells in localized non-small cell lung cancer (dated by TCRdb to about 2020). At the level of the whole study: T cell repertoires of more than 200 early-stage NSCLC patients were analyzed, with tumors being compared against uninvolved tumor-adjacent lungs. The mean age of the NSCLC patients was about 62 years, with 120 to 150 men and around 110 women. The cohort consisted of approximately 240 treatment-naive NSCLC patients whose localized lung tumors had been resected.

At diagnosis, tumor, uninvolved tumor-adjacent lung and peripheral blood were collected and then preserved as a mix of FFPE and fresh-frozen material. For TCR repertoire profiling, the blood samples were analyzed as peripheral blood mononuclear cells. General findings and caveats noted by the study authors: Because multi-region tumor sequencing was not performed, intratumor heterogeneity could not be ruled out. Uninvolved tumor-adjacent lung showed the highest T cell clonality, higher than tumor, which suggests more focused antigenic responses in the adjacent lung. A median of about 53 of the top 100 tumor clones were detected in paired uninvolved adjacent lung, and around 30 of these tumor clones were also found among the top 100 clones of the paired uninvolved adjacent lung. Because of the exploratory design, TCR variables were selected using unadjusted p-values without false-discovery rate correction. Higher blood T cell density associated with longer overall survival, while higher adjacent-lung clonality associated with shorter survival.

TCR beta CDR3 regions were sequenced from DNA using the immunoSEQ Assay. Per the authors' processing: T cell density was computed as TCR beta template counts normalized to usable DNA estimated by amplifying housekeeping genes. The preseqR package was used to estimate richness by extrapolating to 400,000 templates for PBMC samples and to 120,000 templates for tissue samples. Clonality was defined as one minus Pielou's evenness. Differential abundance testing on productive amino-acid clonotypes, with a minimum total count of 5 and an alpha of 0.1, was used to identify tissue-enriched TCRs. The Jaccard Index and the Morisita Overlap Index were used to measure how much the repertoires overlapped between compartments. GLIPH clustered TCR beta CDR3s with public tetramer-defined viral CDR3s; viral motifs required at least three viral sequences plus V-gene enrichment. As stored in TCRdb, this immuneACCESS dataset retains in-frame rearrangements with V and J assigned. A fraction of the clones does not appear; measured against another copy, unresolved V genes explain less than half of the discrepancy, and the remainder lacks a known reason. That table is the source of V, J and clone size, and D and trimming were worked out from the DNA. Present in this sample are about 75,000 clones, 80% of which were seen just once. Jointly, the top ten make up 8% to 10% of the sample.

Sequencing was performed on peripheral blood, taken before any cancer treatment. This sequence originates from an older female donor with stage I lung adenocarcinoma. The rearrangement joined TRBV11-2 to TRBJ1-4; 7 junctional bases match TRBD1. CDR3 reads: CASSLAGTVATNEKLFF. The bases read TGTGCCAGCAGCTTAGCCGGGACAGTTGCAACTAATGAAAAACTGTTTTTT.